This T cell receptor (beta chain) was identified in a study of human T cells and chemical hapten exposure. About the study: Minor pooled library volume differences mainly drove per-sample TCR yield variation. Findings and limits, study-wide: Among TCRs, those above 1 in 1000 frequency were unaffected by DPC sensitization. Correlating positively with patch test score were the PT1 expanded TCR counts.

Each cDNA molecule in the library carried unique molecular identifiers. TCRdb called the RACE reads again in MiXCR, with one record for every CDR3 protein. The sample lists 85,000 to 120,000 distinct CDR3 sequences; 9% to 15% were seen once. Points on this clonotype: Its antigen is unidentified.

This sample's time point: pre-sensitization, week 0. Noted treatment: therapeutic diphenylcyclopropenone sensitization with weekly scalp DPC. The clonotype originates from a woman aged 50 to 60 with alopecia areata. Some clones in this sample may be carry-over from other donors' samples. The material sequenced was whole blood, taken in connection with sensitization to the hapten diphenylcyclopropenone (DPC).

CDR3: CASSQDPPVLRGTNEQFF. The CDR3 DNA sequence: TGTGCCAGCAGCCAAGACCCTCCCGTATTGAGGGGGACCAATGAGCAGTTCTTC. This chain links TRBV4-2 with TRBJ2-1; TRBD1 might be the D (6 bases). The CDR3 runs 18 residues. CDR1 and CDR2 (germline): LGHNA, YNFKEQ. V dropped 0 bases and J dropped 6 bases, with 21 bases sitting between them.